Shown below are 21 T cell receptor beta chains from a single sample sequenced in a study of shared clonotypes between healthy human individuals. Assay used: immunoSEQ multiplex PCR; TCRdb lists only in-frame clones, some missing. Seen here are around 1.1 million clones, 60% to 80% observed once, and the top ten hold more than 0.85%. The material sequenced was memory CD4+ T cells from PBMCs. Documented subset: CD45RA-negative fraction. Receptors originate from a man aged 18 to 29 in good health. Some clones in this sample may be carry-over from other donors' samples.

The J gene is TRBJ1-5, the V gene TRBV5-6, with D possibly matching TRBD1 (6 bases). The germline V gene has CDR1 SGHDT and CDR2 YYEEEE. The V gene lost 1 base and the J gene lost 7 bases, with 12 bases spanning the gap. This CDR3 contains 14 residues. CDR3 bases: TGTGCCAGCAGCTTGTACAGGGAGGACCAGCCCCAGCATTTT. Encoded protein: CASSLYREDQPQHF.

J is TRBJ1-1 and V is TRBV6-1; D is undetermined. CDR1 is MNHNS, CDR2 SASEGT, per germline. The V gene lost 6 bases and the J gene lost 0 bases, with 8 bases spanning the gap. The CDR3 is 13 amino acids. The CDR3 region has the DNA TGTGCCAGCAGCCCCCAGATGAACACTGAAGCTTTCTTT. Protein product: CASSPQMNTEAFF.

This clone was recorded once. This chain uses TRBV18 with TRBJ1-3; 7 bases map to TRBD1. The CDR3 consists of 19 residues. Germline V gene sequence: CDR1 KGHSH, CDR2 LQKENI. J was trimmed by 0 bases and V by 0 bases; bases with no gene match: 11. CDR3 sequence reads: CASSPPAGGRDDSGNTIYF. The CDR3, as DNA: TGTGCCAGCTCACCACCGGCAGGGGGACGCGACGACTCTGGAAACACCATATATTTT.

This clone was seen a handful of times. The CDR3 is CASSPLRLAGVQETQYF. DNA of the CDR3: TGTGCCAGCTCACCACTAAGGCTAGCGGGGGTCCAAGAGACCCAGTACTTC. This chain connects TRBV18 to TRBJ2-5, with 10 bases fitting TRBD2. Trimming cost V 1 base and J 1 base; bases outside gene matches: 6. Germline assignment: CDR1 KGHSH and CDR2 LQKENI. The CDR3 spans 17 residues.

The V call is TRBV4-3, the J call TRBJ2-2; 10 bases match TRBD2. Trimming cost V 0 bases and J 4 bases; bases outside gene matches: 5. This CDR3 region has 17 residues. CDR1 and CDR2 (germline): LGHNA, YSLEER. CDR3 amino acids: CASSQDPPSGSTGELFF. The CDR3 DNA sequence: TGCGCCAGCAGCCAAGATCCCCCTAGCGGGAGCACCGGGGAGCTGTTTTTT.

This clone was counted a single time. The chain combines TRBV5-1 with TRBJ2-3; TRBD2 matches at 10 bases. The CDR3 runs 15 residues. CDR1 SGHRS and CDR2 YFSETQ come from the germline V gene. Losses at the gene ends were 5 bases for V and 4 bases for J; bases not matched to a gene: 7. The CDR3 coding sequence is TGCGCCAGCAGGCCTGGAGCGGGAGGGCCAGATACGCAGTATTTT. Protein: CASRPGAGGPDTQYF.

The sample holds a few counts of this clone. The chain couples TRBV5-1 to TRBJ1-1; the D gene is possibly TRBD1 (5 bases). V was pared by 0 bases and J by 1 base, with 13 bases between. From germline, CDR1 is SGHRS and CDR2 YFSETQ. The CDR3 length is 16 residues. CDR3 region: CASSLGRSTENTEAFF. The CDR3, as DNA: TGCGCCAGCAGCTTGGGGCGTTCGACAGAGAACACTGAAGCTTTCTTT.

This chain connects TRBV6-1 to TRBJ1-1, with D hard to call. Looked up from germline, CDR1 is MNHNS and CDR2 is SASEGT. This CDR3 spans 9 amino acids. The germline V and J ends were trimmed by 9 bases and 7 bases, with 6 bases remaining between them. The CDR3 nucleotides read TGTGCCAGAAGGAGTGAAGCTTTCTTT. It is translated as CARRSEAFF.

This chain's CDR3 is CASSLGHLREQYF. The CDR3 DNA sequence: TGTGCCAGCAGCTTGGGACACCTCAGGGAGCAGTACTTC. The V call is TRBV5-6, the J call TRBJ2-7; D unclear. Germline V gene sequence: CDR1 SGHDT, CDR2 YYEEEE. V lost 0 bases, J lost 7 bases, and 11 bases lay in between. The CDR3 consists of 13 residues.

The chain recombines TRBV7-2 with TRBJ2-3; the D call may be TRBD1 or TRBD2 (5 bases each). The ends were cut back, 6 bases at V and 8 bases at J, with 18 bases in the middle. The CDR3 consists of 14 residues. CDR1 and CDR2 from the germline V gene are SGHTA and FQGNSA. The CDR3 DNA reads as TGTGCCAGCAGGAGGGACGGCCGGTGGGGTACGCAGTATTTT. Its translation is CASRRDGRWGTQYF.

This clone was picked up a small number of times. This chain uses TRBV7-2 with TRBJ1-2, with 10 bases matching TRBD1. J lost 4 bases, V lost 5 bases, and 4 bases had no gene match. The CDR3 extends over 14 amino acids. CDR1 and CDR2 from the germline V gene are SGHTA and FQGNSA. DNA of the CDR3: TGTGCCAGCAGCCAAAGGACAGGGGGCTATGGCTACACCTTC. It yields the protein CASSQRTGGYGYTF.

The chain recombines TRBV7-8 with TRBJ1-2; unclear D gene. The CDR3 spans 12 residues. Germline V gives CDR1 SGHVS, CDR2 FQNEAQ. Trimming shortened V by 5 bases and J by 5 bases, and 9 bases separated the two germline ends. The CDR3 region is CASSASGYGYTF. The CDR3 coding sequence is TGTGCCAGCAGCGCGTCCGGGTATGGCTACACCTTC. The full variable domain, its missing parts supplied by reference TRBV7-8 and TRBJ1-2, is GAGVSQSPRYKVAKRGQDVALRCDPISGHVSLFWYQQALGQGPEFLTYFQNEAQLDKSGLPSDRFFAERPEGSVSTLKIQRTQQEDSAVYLCASSASGYGYTFGSGTRLTVV.

This chain connects TRBV28 to TRBJ1-3, with a tentative D call TRBD1 (6 bases). The CDR3 loop spans 15 amino acids. V was shortened by 5 bases and J by 4 bases, with 15 bases between the two germline ends. Germline CDR1 MDHEN, CDR2 SYDVKM. The CDR3: CASSLLTGHGNTIYF. The DNA for the CDR3 is TGTGCCAGCAGTCTCCTTACAGGGCACGGAAACACCATATATTTT. The entire variable domain, with the rest obtained from reference TRBV28 and TRBJ1-3, is as follows: DVKVTQSSRYLVKRTGEKVFLECVQDMDHENMFWYRQDPGLGLRLIYFSYDVKMKEKGDIPEGYSVSREKKERFSLILESASTNQTSMYLCASSLLTGHGNTIYFGEGSWLTVV.

The chain links TRBV7-3 to TRBJ2-7; the match to TRBD2 covers 8 bases. This CDR3 has 17 amino acids. Trimming took 2 bases from V and 5 from J; bases not matched to a gene: 14. Germline values: CDR1 SGHTA, CDR2 FQGTGA. CDR3 protein: CASSLGAPGSGSHEQYF. The CDR3 region has the DNA TGTGCCAGCAGCTTAGGGGCCCCTGGGAGCGGGAGTCACGAGCAGTACTTC. Using reference TRBV7-3 and TRBJ2-7 for the parts outside the CDR3, the full variable domain is GAGVSQTPSNKVTEKGKYVELRCDPISGHTALYWYRQSLGQGPEFLIYFQGTGAADDSGLPNDRFFAVRPEGSVSTLKIQRTERGDSAVYLCASSLGAPGSGSHEQYFGPGTRLTVT.

The CDR3 reads CASTLSGTGRYEQYF. The CDR3 DNA reads TGTGCCAGCACCCTGTCCGGGACAGGGAGATACGAGCAGTACTTC. J is TRBJ2-7 and V is TRBV5-6; the match to TRBD1 covers 9 bases. The trim removed 6 bases at V and 4 bases at J, leaving 11 bases unmatched. Germline V gene data show CDR1 as SGHDT and CDR2 as YYEEEE. This CDR3 comprises 15 residues.

This chain joins TRBV13 and TRBJ1-2; tentatively, D is TRBD1 (5 bases). CDR1 is PRHDT and CDR2 is FYEKMQ in the germline V gene (reference sequence). CDR3 length: 14 amino acids. Trimming cost V 2 bases and J 4 bases, with 11 bases left between them. The CDR3 region is CASSLWGSGYGYTF. DNA for the CDR3: TGTGCCAGCAGCTTATGGGGGTCGGGCTATGGCTACACCTTC.

CDR3 sequence reads: CASSLGGRWDEQFF. CDR3 DNA sequence: TGTGCCAGCAGCTTGGGCGGGAGGTGGGATGAGCAGTTCTTC. The chain links TRBV7-2 to TRBJ2-1; 8 bases agree with TRBD2. Germline V gene data show CDR1 as SGHTA and CDR2 as FQGNSA. The CDR3 is 14 residues long. The trim removed 3 bases at V and 8 bases at J, leaving 6 bases unmatched.

The chain links TRBV9 to TRBJ2-7; D not certain. The CDR3 sequence is 15 residues long. CDR1 SGDLS and CDR2 YYNGEE come from the germline V gene. Between the trimmed V and J ends, which lost 0 bases and 6 bases, there was a span of 16 bases. The CDR3 sequence: CASSVEGSWVSEQYF. DNA of the CDR3: TGTGCCAGCAGCGTAGAGGGTAGCTGGGTCTCCGAGCAGTACTTC. The full variable domain, with the rest looked up from reference TRBV9 and TRBJ2-7, is DSGVTQTPKHLITATGQRVTLRCSPRSGDLSVYWYQQSLDQGLQFLIQYYNGEERAKGNILERFSAQQFPDLHSELNLSSLELGDSALYFCASSVEGSWVSEQYFGPGTRLTVT.

As to this clone: Other nucleotide sequences from this sample produce the same CDR3. The chain has TRBV30 and TRBJ1-5; possibly TRBD1 for D (6 bases). Trimming left V 4 bases short and J 0 bases short, with 7 bases between. This CDR3 has 13 residues. Per the germline V gene, CDR1 is GTSNPN and CDR2 is SVGIG (reference sequence). Here the CDR3 reads CAWNRDSNQPQHF. CDR3 DNA sequence: TGTGCCTGGAACAGGGATAGCAATCAGCCCCAGCATTTT. Combining the CDR3 with reference TRBV30 and TRBJ1-5 gives the whole variable domain SQTIHQWPATLVQPVGSPLSLECTVEGTSNPNLYWYRQAAGRGLQLLFYSVGIGQISSEVPQNLSASRPQDRQFILSSKKLLLSDSGFYLCAWNRDSNQPQHFGDGTRLSIL.

The chain recombines TRBV19 with TRBJ1-5; D is uncertain. Trimming cost V 7 bases and J 3 bases, with 13 bases left between them. Germline V gene lookup returns CDR1 LNHDA and CDR2 SQIVND (reference sequence). CDR3 length: 14 residues. The CDR3, as DNA: TGTGCCAGTACCGGCATGACAACCAATCAGCCCCAGCATTTT. Translated: CASTGMTTNQPQHF.

The chain is built from TRBV5-5 and TRBJ2-2; D is ambiguous. CDR1 is SGHKS and CDR2 is YYEKEE in the germline V gene (reference sequence). The ends were cut back, 7 bases at V and 6 bases at J, with 19 bases in the middle. The CDR3 length is 15 residues. The CDR3 DNA sequence: TGTGCCAGCGCACTGTCTGATCGTGGGGCCGGGGAGCTGTTTTTT. This sequence encodes CASALSDRGAGELFF.